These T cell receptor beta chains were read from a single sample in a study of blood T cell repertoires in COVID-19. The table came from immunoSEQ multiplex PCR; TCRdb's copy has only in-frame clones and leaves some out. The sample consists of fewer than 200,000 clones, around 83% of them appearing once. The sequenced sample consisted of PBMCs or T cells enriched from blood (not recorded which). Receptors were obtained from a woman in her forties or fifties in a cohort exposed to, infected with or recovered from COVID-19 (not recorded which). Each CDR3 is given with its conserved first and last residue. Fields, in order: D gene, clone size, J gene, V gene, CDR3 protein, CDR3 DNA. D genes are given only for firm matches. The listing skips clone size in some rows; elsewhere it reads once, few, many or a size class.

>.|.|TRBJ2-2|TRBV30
CAWSIRGGGELFF
TGTGCCTGGAGTATACGAGGTGGGGGGGAGCTGTTTTTT
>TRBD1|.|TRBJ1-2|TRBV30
CAWSRQKKGANYGYTF
TGTGCCTGGAGTCGTCAGAAAAAGGGGGCGAACTATGGCTACACCTTC
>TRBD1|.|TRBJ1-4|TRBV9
CASSVGDRGVEKLFF
TGTGCCAGCAGCGTAGGGGACAGGGGGGTTGAAAAACTGTTTTTT
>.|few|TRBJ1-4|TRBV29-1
CSFLAGGEEKLFF
TGCAGCTTTTTGGCGGGGGGCGAGGAAAAACTGTTTTTT
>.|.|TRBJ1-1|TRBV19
CASKGQLNTEAFF
TGTGCCAGTAAAGGACAGTTGAACACTGAAGCTTTCTTT
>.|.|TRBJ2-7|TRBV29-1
CSVEDSAGSEQYF
TGCAGCGTTGAAGACTCGGCAGGGTCCGAGCAGTACTTC
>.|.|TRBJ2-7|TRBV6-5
CASSYSYTGSSYEQYF
TGTGCCAGCAGTTACTCGTATACAGGGAGCTCCTACGAGCAGTACTTC
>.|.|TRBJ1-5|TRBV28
CASSPSRDQPQHF
TGTGCCAGCAGCCCAAGTCGGGATCAGCCCCAGCATTTT
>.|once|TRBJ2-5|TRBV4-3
CASSQGGTPGETQYF
TGCGCCAGCAGCCAAGGTGGCACCCCTGGCGAGACCCAGTACTTC
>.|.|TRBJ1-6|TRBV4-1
CASRQTGKGGNSPLHF
TGCGCCAGCAGACAAACTGGGAAGGGGGGGAATTCACCCCTCCACTTT
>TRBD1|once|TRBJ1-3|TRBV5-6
CASSDDRGQGNTIYF
TGTGCCAGCAGCGACGACAGGGGTCAGGGAAACACCATATATTTT
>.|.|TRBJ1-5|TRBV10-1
CASTTGGSNQPQHF
TGCGCCAGCACCACCGGGGGGTCCAATCAGCCCCAGCATTTT
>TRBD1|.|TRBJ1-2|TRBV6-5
CASSYRQGVGYTF
TGTGCCAGCAGTTATAGACAGGGAGTGGGCTACACCTTC
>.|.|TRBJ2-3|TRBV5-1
CASSLAGASTDTQYF
TGCGCCAGCAGCTTGGCCGGTGCGAGCACAGATACGCAGTATTTT
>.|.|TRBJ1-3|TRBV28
CASSPSRGVSAGNTIYF
TGTGCCAGCAGCCCCTCTCGGGGGGTATCGGCTGGAAACACCATATATTTT
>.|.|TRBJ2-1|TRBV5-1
CASSSRGGQPYNEQFF
TGCGCCAGCAGCTCCCGGGGGGGACAGCCCTACAATGAGCAGTTCTTC
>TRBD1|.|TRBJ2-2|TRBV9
CASSEGQGLSTGELFF
TGTGCCAGCAGCGAGGGACAGGGCCTGAGCACCGGGGAGCTGTTTTTT
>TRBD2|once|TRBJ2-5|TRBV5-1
CASMWRGGPETQYF
TGCGCCAGCATGTGGCGGGGGGGCCCGGAGACCCAGTACTTC
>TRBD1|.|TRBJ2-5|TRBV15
CATSRDSVGQGPISVETQYF
TGTGCCACCAGCAGAGATTCAGTGGGACAGGGGCCGATTAGCGTCGAGACCCAGTACTTC
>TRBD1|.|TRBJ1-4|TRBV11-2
CASGPRTGSTLMTNEKLFF
TGTGCCAGCGGCCCACGGACAGGGAGTACCTTAATGACTAATGAAAAACTGTTTTTT
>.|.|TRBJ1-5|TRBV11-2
CASSLGSLQGNNQPQHF
TGTGCCAGCAGCTTAGGATCTCTACAGGGCAACAATCAGCCCCAGCATTTT
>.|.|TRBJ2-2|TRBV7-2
CASSNDRRSNTGELFF
TGTGCCAGCAGTAACGACAGGAGATCGAACACCGGGGAGCTGTTTTTT
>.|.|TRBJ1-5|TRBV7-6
CASSLRQNQPQHF
TGTGCCAGCAGCTTACGTCAGAATCAGCCCCAGCATTTT
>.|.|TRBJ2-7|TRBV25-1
CASSEIASFHEQYF
TGTGCCAGCAGTGAGATAGCGTCGTTCCACGAGCAGTACTTC
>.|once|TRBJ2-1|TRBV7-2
CASSLTSSSSYNEQFF
TGTGCCAGCAGCTTAACTAGCTCGAGCTCCTACAATGAGCAGTTCTTC
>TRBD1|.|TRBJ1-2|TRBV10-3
CAIGTGQENGYTF
TGTGCCATCGGAACGGGACAGGAAAATGGCTACACCTTC
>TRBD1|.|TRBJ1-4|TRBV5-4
CASSLAGTGGEKLFF
TGTGCCAGCAGCTTGGCGGGGACAGGGGGTGAAAAACTGTTTTTT
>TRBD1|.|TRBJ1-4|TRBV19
CASSITGTAEKLFF
TGTGCCAGTAGTATAACCGGGACAGCTGAAAAACTGTTTTTT
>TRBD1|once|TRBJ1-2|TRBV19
CASSPGQGGGYTF
TGTGCCAGTAGTCCCGGACAGGGTGGTGGCTACACCTTC
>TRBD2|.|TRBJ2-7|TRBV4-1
CASSQEPGGIEQYF
TGCGCCAGCAGCCAAGAGCCGGGAGGGATCGAGCAGTACTTC
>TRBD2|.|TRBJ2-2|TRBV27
CASSLFGLAAGGGELFF
TGTGCCAGCAGTTTATTTGGACTAGCGGCCGGCGGGGGGGAGCTGTTTTTT
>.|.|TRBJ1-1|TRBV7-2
CASSLRLGEGTEAFF
TGTGCCAGCAGCTTAAGGTTAGGGGAGGGAACTGAAGCTTTCTTT
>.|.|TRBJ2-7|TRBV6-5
CASSYDYSSYEQYF
TGTGCCAGCAGTTACGACTATAGCTCCTACGAGCAGTACTTC
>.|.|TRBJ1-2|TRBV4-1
CASSPLDRDYGYTF
TGCGCCAGCAGCCCCTTGGACAGAGATTATGGCTACACCTTC
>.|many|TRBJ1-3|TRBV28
CASSSPRGRNSGNTIYF
TGTGCCAGCAGTTCCCCCCGGGGAAGGAACTCTGGAAACACCATATATTTT
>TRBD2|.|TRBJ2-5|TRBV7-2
CASSPAGGETQYF
TGTGCCAGCAGCCCCGCGGGAGGAGAGACCCAGTACTTC
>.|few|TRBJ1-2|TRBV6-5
CASSPRSNYGYTF
TGTGCCAGCAGTCCGCGGTCTAACTATGGCTACACCTTC
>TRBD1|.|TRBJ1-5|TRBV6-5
CASIGQGNLAQHF
TGTGCCAGCATAGGACAGGGGAATTTGGCCCAGCATTTT
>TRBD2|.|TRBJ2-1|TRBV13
CASRPRTGGGGEQFF
TGTGCCAGCAGACCCAGGACCGGCGGGGGGGGTGAGCAGTTCTTC
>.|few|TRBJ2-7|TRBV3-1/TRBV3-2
CASSQDKRTYEQYF
TGTGCCAGCAGCCAAGATAAGCGGACCTACGAGCAGTACTTC
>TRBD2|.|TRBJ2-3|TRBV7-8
CASSLVAGGSTDTQYF
TGTGCCAGCAGCTTAGTTGCGGGAGGGAGCACAGATACGCAGTATTTT
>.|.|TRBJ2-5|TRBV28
CASSFLPADSQETQYF
TGTGCCAGCAGTTTTTTGCCGGCAGACAGCCAAGAGACCCAGTACTTC
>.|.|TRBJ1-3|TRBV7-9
CASSLTDTIYF
TGTGCCAGCAGCTTAACGGACACCATATATTTT
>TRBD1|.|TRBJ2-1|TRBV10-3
CAISGQGDEQFF
TGTGCCATCAGCGGACAGGGAGATGAGCAGTTCTTC
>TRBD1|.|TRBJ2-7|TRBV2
CAKTGTGGREQYF
TGTGCCAAAACCGGGACAGGGGGCCGTGAGCAGTACTTC
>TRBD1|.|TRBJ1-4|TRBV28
CASSSTGTGFEKLFF
TGTGCCAGCAGTTCGACCGGGACAGGGTTCGAAAAACTGTTTTTT
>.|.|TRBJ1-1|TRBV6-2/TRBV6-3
CASSYSFFAGVVTEAFF
TGTGCCAGCAGTTACTCGTTTTTTGCAGGCGTTGTCACTGAAGCTTTCTTT
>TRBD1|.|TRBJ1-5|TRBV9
CASSATGGNQPQHF
TGTGCCAGCAGCGCGACAGGGGGGAATCAGCCCCAGCATTTT